This T cell receptor (beta chain) is drawn from a study of blood T cell repertoires in COVID-19. About the research overall: Acute and convalescent COVID-19 samples came from the United States, Italy and Spain. Sources were T cells, B-cell-depleted T cells, or PBMCs; the material itself was cDNA or gDNA.

There are a few counts of this clone. In the original processing: Reference gene primer amplification in the assay estimated nucleated cell counts. Some clones are missing from TCRdb's copy, which holds only in-frame ones; the method was immunoSEQ multiplex PCR. From that table come the V and J calls and clone size; the DNA was used to work out D and trimming. The sample carries about 67,000 clones, more than 75% recorded once. The CDR3 contains 14 residues. The V end lost 4 bases, the J end lost 6 bases, and 13 bases lay between the germline ends. Per germline, CDR1 LGHDT and CDR2 YNNKEL (reference sequence).

The rearrangement joins TRBV3-1 (or the pseudogene TRBV3-2) to TRBJ2-1; D is undetermined. This clonotype was obtained from a man aged 50 to 60 with active COVID-19. Sequences were obtained from peripheral blood. The CDR3, as DNA: TGTGCCAGCAGCCCCCGTGAGAGTGGCAATGAGCAGTTCTTC. Residues: CASSPRESGNEQFF.